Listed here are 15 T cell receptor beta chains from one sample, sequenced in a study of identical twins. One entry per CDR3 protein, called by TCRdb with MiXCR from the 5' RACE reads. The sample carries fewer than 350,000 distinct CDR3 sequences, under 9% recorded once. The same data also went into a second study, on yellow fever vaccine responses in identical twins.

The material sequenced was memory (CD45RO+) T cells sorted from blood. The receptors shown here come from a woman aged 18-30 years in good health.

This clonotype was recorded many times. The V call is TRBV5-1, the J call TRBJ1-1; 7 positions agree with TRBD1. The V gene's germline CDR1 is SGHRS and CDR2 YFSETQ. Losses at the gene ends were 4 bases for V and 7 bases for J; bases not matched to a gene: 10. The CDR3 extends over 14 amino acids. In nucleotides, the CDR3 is TGCGCCAGCAGCCCCGGAGCAAGACAGGGTGAAGCTTTCTTT. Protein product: CASSPGARQGEAFF.

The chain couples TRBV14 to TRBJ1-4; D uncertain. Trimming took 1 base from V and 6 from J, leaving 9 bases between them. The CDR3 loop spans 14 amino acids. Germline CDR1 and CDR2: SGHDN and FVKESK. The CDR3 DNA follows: TGTGCCAGCAGCCAAGCTGGTCGGGATGAAAAACTGTTTTTT. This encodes CASSQAGRDEKLFF. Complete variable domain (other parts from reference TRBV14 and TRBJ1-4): EAGVTQFPSHSVIEKGQTVTLRCDPISGHDNLYWYRRVMGKEIKFLLHFVKESKQDESGMPNNRFLAERTGGTYSTLKVQPAELEDSGVYFCASSQAGRDEKLFFGSGTQLSVL.

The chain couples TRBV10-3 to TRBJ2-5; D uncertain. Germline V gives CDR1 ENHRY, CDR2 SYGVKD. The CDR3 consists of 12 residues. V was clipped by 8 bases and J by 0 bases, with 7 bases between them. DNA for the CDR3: TGTGCCATCTCGGTCAACCAAGAGACCCAGTACTTC. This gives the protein CAISVNQETQYF.

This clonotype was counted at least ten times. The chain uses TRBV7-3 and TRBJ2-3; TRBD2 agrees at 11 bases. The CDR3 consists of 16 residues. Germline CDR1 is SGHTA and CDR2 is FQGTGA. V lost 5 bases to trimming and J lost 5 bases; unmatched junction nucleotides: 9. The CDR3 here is CASSPGGTSGGDTQYF. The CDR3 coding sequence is TGTGCCAGCAGCCCAGGCGGGACTAGCGGAGGAGATACGCAGTATTTT.

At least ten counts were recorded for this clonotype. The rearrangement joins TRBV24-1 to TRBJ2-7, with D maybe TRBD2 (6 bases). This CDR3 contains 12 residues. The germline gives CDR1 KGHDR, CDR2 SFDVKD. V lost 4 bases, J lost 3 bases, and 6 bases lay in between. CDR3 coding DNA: TGTGCCACCAGTGAGGGGGGCTACGAGCAGTACTTC. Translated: CATSEGGYEQYF.

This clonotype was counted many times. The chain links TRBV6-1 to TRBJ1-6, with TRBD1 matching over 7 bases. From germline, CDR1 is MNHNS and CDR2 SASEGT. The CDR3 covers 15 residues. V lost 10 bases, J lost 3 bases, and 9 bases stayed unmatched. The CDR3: CATRTGSFYNSPLHF. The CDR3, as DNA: TGTGCCACCAGGACAGGTTCTTTCTATAATTCACCCCTCCACTTT.

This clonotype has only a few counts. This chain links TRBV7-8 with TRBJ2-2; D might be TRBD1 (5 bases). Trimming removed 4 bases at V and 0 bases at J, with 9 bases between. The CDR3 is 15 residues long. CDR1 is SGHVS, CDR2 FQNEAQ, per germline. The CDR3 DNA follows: TGTGCCAGCAGCTCACGACAGACGAACACCGGGGAGCTGTTTTTT. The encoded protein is CASSSRQTNTGELFF.

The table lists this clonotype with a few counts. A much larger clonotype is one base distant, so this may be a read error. The CDR3 spells CASSPGTGPYNEQFF. Here the CDR3 DNA reads TGTGCCAGCAGCCCCGGGACAGGGCCCTACAATGAGCAGTTCTTC. The gene calls are TRBV11-3 and TRBJ2-1; the match to TRBD1 covers 9 bases. With V trimmed by 5 bases and J by 2 bases, 4 bases remained unmatched. The CDR3 extends over 15 amino acids. In germline, CDR1 is SGHNT, CDR2 YENEEA.

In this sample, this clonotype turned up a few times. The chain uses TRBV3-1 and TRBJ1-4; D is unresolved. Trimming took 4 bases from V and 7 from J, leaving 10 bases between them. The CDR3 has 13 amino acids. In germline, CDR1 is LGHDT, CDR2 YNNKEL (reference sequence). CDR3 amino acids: CASSRVSGEKLFF. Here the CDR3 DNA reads TGTGCCAGCAGCCGGGTGTCAGGTGAAAAACTGTTTTTT.

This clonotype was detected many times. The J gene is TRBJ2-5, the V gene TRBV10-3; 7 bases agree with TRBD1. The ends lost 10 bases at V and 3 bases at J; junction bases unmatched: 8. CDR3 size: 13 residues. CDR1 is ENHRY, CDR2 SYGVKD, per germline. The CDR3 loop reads CATNIGTEETQYF. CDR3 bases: TGTGCCACAAACATTGGGACAGAAGAGACCCAGTACTTC.

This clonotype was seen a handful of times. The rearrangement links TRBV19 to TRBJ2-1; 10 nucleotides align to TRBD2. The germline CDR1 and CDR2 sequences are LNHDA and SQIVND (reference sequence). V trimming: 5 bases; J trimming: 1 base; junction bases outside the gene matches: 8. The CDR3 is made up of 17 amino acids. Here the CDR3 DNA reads TGTGCCAGTAGTGCCTGGACTAGCGGACCTTCCTACAATGAGCAGTTCTTC. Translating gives CASSAWTSGPSYNEQFF.

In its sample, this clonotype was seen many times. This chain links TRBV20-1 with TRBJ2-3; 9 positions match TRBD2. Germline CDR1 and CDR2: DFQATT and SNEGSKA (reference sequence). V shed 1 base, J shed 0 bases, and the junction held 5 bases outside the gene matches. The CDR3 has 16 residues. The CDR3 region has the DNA TGCAGTGCTAGAGTCCCAGCGGGGGGTAGCACAGATACGCAGTATTTT. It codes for CSARVPAGGSTDTQYF.

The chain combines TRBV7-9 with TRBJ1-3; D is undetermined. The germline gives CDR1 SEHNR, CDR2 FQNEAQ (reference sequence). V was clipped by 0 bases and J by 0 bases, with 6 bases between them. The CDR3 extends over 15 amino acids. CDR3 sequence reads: CASSLAQASGNTIYF. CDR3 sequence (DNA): TGTGCCAGCAGCTTAGCGCAGGCCTCTGGAAACACCATATATTTT. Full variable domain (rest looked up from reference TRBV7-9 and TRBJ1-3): DTGVSQNPRHKITKRGQNVTFRCDPISEHNRLYWYRQTLGQGPEFLTYFQNEAQLEKSRLLSDRFSAERPKGSFSTLEIQRTEQGDSAMYLCASSLAQASGNTIYFGEGSWLTVV.

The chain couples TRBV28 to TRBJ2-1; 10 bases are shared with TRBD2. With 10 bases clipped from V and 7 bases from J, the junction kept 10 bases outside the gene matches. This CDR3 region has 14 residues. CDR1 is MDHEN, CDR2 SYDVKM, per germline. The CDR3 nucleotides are TGTGCCATAGCCAGCGGGGGGGCCCTGAATGAGCAGTTCTTC. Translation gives CAIASGGALNEQFF.

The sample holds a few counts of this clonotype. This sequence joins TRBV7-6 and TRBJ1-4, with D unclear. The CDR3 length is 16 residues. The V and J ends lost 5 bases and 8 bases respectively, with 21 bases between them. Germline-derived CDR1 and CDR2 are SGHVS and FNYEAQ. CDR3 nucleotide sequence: TGTGCCAGCAGCCCCCAAGGTGGGATGAGAGGAGAAAAACTGTTTTTT. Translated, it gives CASSPQGGMRGEKLFF.